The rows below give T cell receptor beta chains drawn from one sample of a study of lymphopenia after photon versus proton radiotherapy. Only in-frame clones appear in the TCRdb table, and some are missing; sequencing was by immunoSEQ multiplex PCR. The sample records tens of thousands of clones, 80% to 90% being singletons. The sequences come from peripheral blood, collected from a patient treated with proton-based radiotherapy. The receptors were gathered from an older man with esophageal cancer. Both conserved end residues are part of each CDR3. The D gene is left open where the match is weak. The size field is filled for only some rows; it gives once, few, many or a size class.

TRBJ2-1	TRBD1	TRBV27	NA	TGTGCCAGCAGCTTTGGGCCGGGGACAGGGTGGGATGAGCAGTTCTTC	CASSFGPGTGWDEQFF
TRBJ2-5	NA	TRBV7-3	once	TGTGCCAGCAGCCGCGCGCCGGGGTTGGAGACCCAGTACTTC	CASSRAPGLETQYF
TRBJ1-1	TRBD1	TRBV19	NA	TGTGCCAGTAATCCGACCGGGACAGGGGTCATTAGTACTGAAGCTTTCTTT	CASNPTGTGVISTEAFF
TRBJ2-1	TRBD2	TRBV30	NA	TGTGCCTTCCGGGTAGCGGGGTCCTACAATGAGCAGTTCTTC	CAFRVAGSYNEQFF
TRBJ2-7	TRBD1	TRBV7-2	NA	TGTGCCAGCAGCCCGGGGGGACAGGGATTTCCCTACGAGCAGTACTTC	CASSPGGQGFPYEQYF
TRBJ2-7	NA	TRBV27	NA	TGTGCCAGCAGTTTGAAGCGGGCCTCCTACGAGCAGTACTTC	CASSLKRASYEQYF
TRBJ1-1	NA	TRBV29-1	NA	TGCAGCGGTCACAGGTTGAACACTGAAGCTTTCTTT	CSGHRLNTEAFF
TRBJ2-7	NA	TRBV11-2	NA	TGTGCCAGCAGCTTAGTTTTCCACGAGCAGTACTTC	CASSLVFHEQYF
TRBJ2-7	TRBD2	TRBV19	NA	TGTGCCACTAGCGGGGGGAGCTCCTACGAGCAGTACTTC	CATSGGSSYEQYF
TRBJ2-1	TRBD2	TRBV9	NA	TGTGCCAGCAGCCCCGGGAGCGGGAGATTTGACAATGAGCAGTTCTTC	CASSPGSGRFDNEQFF
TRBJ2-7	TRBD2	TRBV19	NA	TGTGCCAGTAGTATATTCCGCGGGGGGAACGAGCAGTACTTC	CASSIFRGGNEQYF
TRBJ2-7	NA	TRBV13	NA	TGTGCCAGCAGCTTTCTAGGCAGGGCCGACGAGCAGTACTTC	CASSFLGRADEQYF
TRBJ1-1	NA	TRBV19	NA	TGTGCCAGTAGTTCAGAGGCGTGGACTGAAGCTTTCTTT	CASSSEAWTEAFF
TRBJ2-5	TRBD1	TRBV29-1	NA	TGCAGCGTTGACGGGACAGGGATAGAATTTGGAGAGACCCAGTACTTC	CSVDGTGIEFGETQYF
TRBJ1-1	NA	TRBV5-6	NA	TGTGCCAGCAGGGGATACGAACGGGCTAATACTGAAGCTTTCTTT	CASRGYERANTEAFF
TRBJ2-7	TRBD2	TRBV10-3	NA	TGTGCCATCAGTGAGGGGAAAGCGGGGGGGTCCTACGAGCAGTACTTC	CAISEGKAGGSYEQYF
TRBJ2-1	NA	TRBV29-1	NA	TGCAGCGTTGAACGCCTGGTTTACAATGAGCAGTTCTTC	CSVERLVYNEQFF
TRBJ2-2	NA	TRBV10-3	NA	TGTGCCATCAGTGAGTCGGGAAGGTACACCGGGGAGCTGTTTTTT	CAISESGRYTGELFF
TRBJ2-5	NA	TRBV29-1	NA	TGCAGCGTGGCTGCGGAGACCCAGTACTTC	CSVAAETQYF
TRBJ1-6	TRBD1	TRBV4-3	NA	TGCGCCAGCAGCCAAGACCAGGGGGCAGGTTTTTCACCCCTCCACTTT	CASSQDQGAGFSPLHF
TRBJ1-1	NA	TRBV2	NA	TGTGTCAGCAGTGAACAGCCGGCAGGGAACACTGAAGCTTTCTTT	CVSSEQPAGNTEAFF
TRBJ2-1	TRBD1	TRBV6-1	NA	TGTGCCAGCATCCACGCCACAGGGGTTGAGGCTGAGCAGTTCTTC	CASIHATGVEAEQFF
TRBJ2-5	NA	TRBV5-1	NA	TGCGCCAGCAGCACCCCCGGGGGCCAAGAGACCCAGTACTTC	CASSTPGGQETQYF
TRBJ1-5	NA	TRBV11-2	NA	TGTGCCAGCAGCCCAGCTAGCAATCAGCCCCAGCATTTT	CASSPASNQPQHF
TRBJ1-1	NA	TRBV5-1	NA	TGCGCCAGCACCCTGGGGGCAAGTCTGGGAGTGAGCACTGAAGCTTTCTTT	CASTLGASLGVSTEAFF
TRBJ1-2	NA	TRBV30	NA	TGTGCCTGGACGAAGGGGGGTTCTAACTATGGCTACACCTTC	CAWTKGGSNYGYTF
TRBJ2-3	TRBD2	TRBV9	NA	TGTGCCAGCAGCGTAGAGGGGCAGCGGGGAAACTCAGATACGCAGTATTTT	CASSVEGQRGNSDTQYF
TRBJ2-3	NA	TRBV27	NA	TGTGCCAGCAGTTCCAGGGATTCAGATACGCAGTATTTT	CASSSRDSDTQYF
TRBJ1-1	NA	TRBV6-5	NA	TGTGCCAGCAGTTACGCACTCTTCGCTGAAGCTTTCTTT	CASSYALFAEAFF
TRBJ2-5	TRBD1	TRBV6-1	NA	TGTGCCAGCAGTGAACCCCGGGACAGAGCGGTCCAAGAGACCCAGTACTTC	CASSEPRDRAVQETQYF
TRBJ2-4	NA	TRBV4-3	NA	TGCGCCAGCAGCCCAGCAGGGAGAAACATTCAGTACTTC	CASSPAGRNIQYF
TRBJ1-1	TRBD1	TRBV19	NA	TGTGCCAGTAGTATAGGATCAGGGGGCATTGGGAACACTGAAGCTTTCTTT	CASSIGSGGIGNTEAFF
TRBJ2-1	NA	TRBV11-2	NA	TGTGCCAGCAGCTTACTCCAAGTCAATGAGCAGTTCTTC	CASSLLQVNEQFF
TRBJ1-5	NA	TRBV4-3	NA	TGCGCCAGCAGCCAAGAACGGGGGCGGTTCGATCAGCCCCAGCATTTT	CASSQERGRFDQPQHF
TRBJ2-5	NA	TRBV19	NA	TGTGCCAGTAGTATCCAGGGGACCGAGACCCAGTACTTC	CASSIQGTETQYF
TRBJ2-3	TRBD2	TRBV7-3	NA	TGTGCCAGCAGCTTAATCGGGGGAGGGACAGATACGCAGTATTTT	CASSLIGGGTDTQYF
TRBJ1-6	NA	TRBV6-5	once	TGTGCCAGCAGAAGGGGCTATAATTCACCCCTCCACTTT	CASRRGYNSPLHF
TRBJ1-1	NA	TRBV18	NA	TGTGCCAGCTCACCGGAACAGGGATACGAGAACACTGAAGCTTTCTTT	CASSPEQGYENTEAFF
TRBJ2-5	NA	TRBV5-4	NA	TGTGCCAGCAGCTTCACCGGGACTGCTGAAGAGACCCAGTACTTC	CASSFTGTAEETQYF
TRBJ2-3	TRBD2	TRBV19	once	TGTGCCAGTAGTCCCCCAGGAGCGGGGAACACAGATACGCAGTATTTT	CASSPPGAGNTDTQYF
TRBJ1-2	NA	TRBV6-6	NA	TGTGCCATCCTAGACATTGGGGAAGGGACCAACTATGGCTACACCTTC	CAILDIGEGTNYGYTF
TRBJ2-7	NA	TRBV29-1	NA	TGCAGCGTCGACGAAGGGCCCACTTACGAGCAGTACTTC	CSVDEGPTYEQYF
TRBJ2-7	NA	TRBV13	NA	TGTGCCAGCAGCTCCGGGGCCGCTCTACAGTACTTC	CASSSGAALQYF
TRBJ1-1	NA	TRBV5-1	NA	TGCGCCAGCAGCTCGCAGGGACGCGGTACTGAAGCTTTCTTT	CASSSQGRGTEAFF
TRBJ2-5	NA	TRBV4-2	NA	TGTGCCAGCAGCCTGGGGGGCTTCGAGGGAGAGACCCAGTACTTC	CASSLGGFEGETQYF
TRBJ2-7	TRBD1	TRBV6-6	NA	TGTGCCAGCACTCCTCCGGGACAGGGGAGTCACGAGCAGTACTTC	CASTPPGQGSHEQYF
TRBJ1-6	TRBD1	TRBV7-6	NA	TGTGCCAGCAGCCCCTCAGGGGGCGCAGATTCACCCCTCCACTTT	CASSPSGGADSPLHF
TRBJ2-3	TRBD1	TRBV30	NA	TGTGCCTGGAGCCGGACAGGGGGCACAGATACGCAGTATTTT	CAWSRTGGTDTQYF
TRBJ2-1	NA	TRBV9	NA	TGTGCCAGCAGCGTAGAGGGCTATTTGTCCTACAATGAGCAGTTCTTC	CASSVEGYLSYNEQFF
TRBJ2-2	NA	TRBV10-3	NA	TGTGCCATCAGTGACCCGGACAGAAACACCGGGGAGCTGTTTTTT	CAISDPDRNTGELFF
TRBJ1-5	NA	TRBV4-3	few	TGCGCCAGCAGCCACCCACACCAGCCCCAGCATTTT	CASSHPHQPQHF
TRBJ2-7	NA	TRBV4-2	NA	TGTGCCAGCAGCCCAAACGCTAGGCAGGACTACGAGCAGTACTTC	CASSPNARQDYEQYF
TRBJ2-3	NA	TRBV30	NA	TGTGCCTGGACCCCACTCGGGCAAAGGGGTACGCAGTATTTT	CAWTPLGQRGTQYF
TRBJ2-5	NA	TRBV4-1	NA	TGCGCCAGCAGCCGGGCGGCACAAGAGACCCAGTACTTC	CASSRAAQETQYF
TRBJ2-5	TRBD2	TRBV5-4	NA	TGTGCCAGCTCCCCCGGCGGGGGGGTGGAAGAGACCCAGTACTTC	CASSPGGGVEETQYF
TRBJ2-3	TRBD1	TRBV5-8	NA	TGTGCCAGCAGCTATAGGACAGGGACAGATACGCAGTATTTT	CASSYRTGTDTQYF
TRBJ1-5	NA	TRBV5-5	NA	TGTGCCAGCAGCTTGTATGCCTATAGCAATCAGCCCCAGCATTTT	CASSLYAYSNQPQHF
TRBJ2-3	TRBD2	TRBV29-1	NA	TGCAGCGTTGAACTAGCTCGGCGGGGGGGCCTGACAGATACGCAGTATTTT	CSVELARRGGLTDTQYF
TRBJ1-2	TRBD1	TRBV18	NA	TGTGCCAGCTCACCTCTGGGACAGGGGGTAAACTATGGCTACACCTTC	CASSPLGQGVNYGYTF